This is a list of T cell receptor beta chains from one sample in a study of shared clonotypes between healthy human individuals. Libraries were prepared by immunoSEQ multiplex PCR; TCRdb keeps only in-frame clonotypes and omits some of them. The sample lists over 2 million clones, less than 95% seen once, with about 0.41% in the top ten. The source material was naive CD4+ T cells from PBMCs. These receptor sequences come from a man younger than 35 in good health. Some clones in this sample may be carry-over from other donors' samples. The conserved cysteine and the conserved F or W are not part of the CDR3 here. The order of the fields is V gene, clone size, CDR3 length, CDR3 protein. Size values are once, few and many counts, or a class for expanded clones, and some rows have none.

V gene: TRBV28; clone size: .; CDR3 length: 10; CDR3 protein: ASSLGTGGYT
V gene: TRBV5-4; clone size: .; CDR3 length: 15; CDR3 protein: ASSGRPSGRAQETQY
V gene: TRBV9; clone size: .; CDR3 length: 11; CDR3 protein: ASSGSLANEQF
V gene: TRBV4-3; clone size: .; CDR3 length: 13; CDR3 protein: ASSQEGGAKNIQY
V gene: TRBV7-2; clone size: .; CDR3 length: 11; CDR3 protein: AQGLAPDNEQF
V gene: TRBV2; clone size: .; CDR3 length: 10; CDR3 protein: ASSERGRGGN
V gene: TRBV2; clone size: .; CDR3 length: 14; CDR3 protein: ASRSRLAGSYNEQF
V gene: TRBV7-2; clone size: .; CDR3 length: 14; CDR3 protein: ASSFGMTARNTEAF
V gene: TRBV28; clone size: once; CDR3 length: 12; CDR3 protein: ASSSMTAFYEQY
V gene: TRBV18; clone size: .; CDR3 length: 13; CDR3 protein: ASSRMNDRAYEQY
V gene: TRBV2; clone size: .; CDR3 length: 10; CDR3 protein: ASSDRDTEAF
V gene: TRBV5-1; clone size: .; CDR3 length: 11; CDR3 protein: ASSLVLNTEAF
V gene: TRBV7-9; clone size: .; CDR3 length: 12; CDR3 protein: ASSLVAGGVELF
V gene: TRBV5-8; clone size: .; CDR3 length: 13; CDR3 protein: ASSLDGRSNQPQH
V gene: TRBV2; clone size: .; CDR3 length: 10; CDR3 protein: ASRGDTGELF
V gene: TRBV7-2; clone size: .; CDR3 length: 14; CDR3 protein: ASSALLAPAYNEQF
V gene: TRBV10-3; clone size: .; CDR3 length: 11; CDR3 protein: AISEVQYNEQF
V gene: TRBV9; clone size: .; CDR3 length: 13; CDR3 protein: ASSGGDRYNQPQH
V gene: TRBV7-9; clone size: once; CDR3 length: 11; CDR3 protein: ASSRLGGAGAF
V gene: TRBV9; clone size: .; CDR3 length: 12; CDR3 protein: ASSPASRYNEQF
V gene: TRBV28; clone size: .; CDR3 length: 14; CDR3 protein: ASSLFRQGVDQPQH
V gene: TRBV28; clone size: .; CDR3 length: 12; CDR3 protein: ASRPGGGNYGYT
V gene: TRBV5-8; clone size: .; CDR3 length: 15; CDR3 protein: ASSLDLGSLGAYEQY
V gene: TRBV29-1; clone size: .; CDR3 length: 12; CDR3 protein: SVLPGTGGYEQY
V gene: TRBV7-9; clone size: .; CDR3 length: 9; CDR3 protein: ASSPFGELF
V gene: TRBV19; clone size: .; CDR3 length: 11; CDR3 protein: ASSPTSAGTQY
V gene: TRBV4-1; clone size: .; CDR3 length: 19; CDR3 protein: ASSQGTPGAIVKGSGNTIY
V gene: TRBV28; clone size: .; CDR3 length: 12; CDR3 protein: ASSLGTGDQPQH
V gene: TRBV27; clone size: .; CDR3 length: 13; CDR3 protein: ASSPTPSGPGTQY